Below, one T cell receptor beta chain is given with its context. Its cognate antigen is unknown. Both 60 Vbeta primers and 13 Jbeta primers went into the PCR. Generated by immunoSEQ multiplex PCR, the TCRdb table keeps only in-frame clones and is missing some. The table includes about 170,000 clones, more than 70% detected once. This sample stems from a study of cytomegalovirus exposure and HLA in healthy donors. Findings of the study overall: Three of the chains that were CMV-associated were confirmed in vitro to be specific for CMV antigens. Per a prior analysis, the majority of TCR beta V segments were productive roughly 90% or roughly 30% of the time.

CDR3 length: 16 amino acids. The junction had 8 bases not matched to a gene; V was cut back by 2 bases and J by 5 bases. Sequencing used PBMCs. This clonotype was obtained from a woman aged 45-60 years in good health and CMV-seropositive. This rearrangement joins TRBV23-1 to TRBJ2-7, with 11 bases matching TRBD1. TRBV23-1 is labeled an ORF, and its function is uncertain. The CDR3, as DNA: TGCGCCAGCAGTCAAACGCTTCTGGGACAGGGGGACGAGCAGTACTTC. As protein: CASSQTLLGQGDEQYF.